Below, one TCR beta chain is given with its context. Its antigen is unknown. One end of the junction does not line up with germline, which may come from a read error. The data were obtained in a study of T cells in Graves' hyperthyroidism and ophthalmopathy. Orbital computed tomography, thyroid ultrasound, serum thyroxine and TRAb, and clinical symptoms together informed the diagnoses. Regarding the study as a whole: Ophthalmopathy was model-predicted a median around 6.1 months pre-onset. Ophthalmopathy was told apart from stable hyperthyroidism by a 13 V-J model.

Amplification of TCR beta CDR3 regions used RNA as the template. First-round RT-PCR of the TCR CDR3 relied on the HTBI primer set. TCRdb re-called the multiplex PCR reads through MiXCR, storing one row per CDR3 protein. Of hundreds of thousands of distinct CDR3 sequences detected, nearly 45% appear once; the ten largest clones hold roughly 7.2%. Germline V gene lookup returns CDR1 SGHTA and CDR2 FQGNSA. This CDR3 region has 15 residues. The receptor was derived from an adult man with Graves' disease, either hyperthyroidism or ophthalmopathy (not recorded which). Sample: peripheral blood or thyroid tissue (not recorded which). The rearrangement joins TRBV7-2 to TRBJ1-5, with D perhaps matching TRBD1 (5 bases). CDR3 in amino acids: CASSQASGGNQPQHF. CDR3 bases: TGCGCCAGCAGCCAAGCCTCGGGGGGGAATCAGCCCCAGCATTTT.